This TCR beta chain was recovered during a study of identifying expanded T cells in peripheral blood (dated by TCRdb to between 2018 and 2021). General notes on the study: Four technical replicates, made by sequencing separate aliquots from the same pool of genomic DNA, were compared pairwise.

No immune events such as infections were documented for the healthy donors during the collection period. Healthy-donor blood repertoires served as a training cohort to calibrate time-dependent variance in a beta-binomial model of T-cell clone differential abundance. There were roughly ten healthy donors in the training cohort, of whom 3 were female and 7 were male. The donors were between roughly 29 and 65 years old, with an average age of 43 years. Whole blood, obtained from a commercial supplier, was collected from each healthy donor at three time points spaced approximately 13 days apart. Genomic DNA was extracted from unsorted whole blood for immunosequencing. Broad study findings and their caveats: The binomial model flagged 0.95 to 1.5 differentially abundant clones between technical replicates but around 16 over two weeks and 19 to 20 over around four weeks. The beta-binomial model significantly reduced the number of clones called differentially abundant and the false-positive rate across all healthy-donor time intervals. The authors expected biological variance in healthy repertoires might increase further over much longer intervals such as months to years. In all healthy donors, the variance in clone template counts between samples taken around two weeks apart rose significantly as total template count increased.

About this clone itself: This receptor's antigen is unknown. No per-base quality is available; no much larger clone lies one base away.

TCRbeta CDR3 regions were profiled by bias-controlled multiplex PCR amplification of genomic DNA with the immunoSEQ Assay. In the paper's pipeline: To quantify the absolute abundance of each unique TCRbeta CDR3 region, the sequences were collapsed and filtered. Differential abundance was tested with a binomial (Fisher-equivalent) model and with a beta-binomial model adding time-dependent variance fitted from healthy donors. Clones with fewer than 5 combined templates were removed, and differential abundance was called for clones with a Benjamini-Hochberg FDR below 0.01. In the beta-binomial model, variance was expressed as a function of the total template count across the two samples, in the form v = (b*log(k)+a)^2. The immuneACCESS repertoire file appears here via TCRdb, limited to in-frame rearrangements. These files lack a portion of the clones; in checked studies, under half of the deficit traces to unresolved V genes, and the cause of the others is not known. V and J calls and clone size are those listed in that table; D and trimming were worked out from the DNA. The sample contains more than 85,000 clones, roughly nine tenths of them found a single time. The top ten clones comprise more than 6.5% of the sample.

Reading the germline V gene gives CDR1 MNHEY and CDR2 SVGAGI. The junction shows trimming of 6 bases on V and 10 bases on J, plus 16 bases between the germline ends. Reading from cysteine to phenylalanine, the CDR3 counts 13 amino acids. Only CDR3 DNA is held: 39 bases, read in frame from base 1. The V and J genes are TRBV6-5 and TRBJ2-1, with TRBD1 perhaps the D gene, on 6 matching bases. Sample: blood. The clonotype was recovered from a person aged 18 to 69 in good health. The CDR3 region: CASSPLGAGEQFF. The DNA sequence is as follows: TGTGCCAGCAGCCCCTTGGGGGCAGGCGAGCAGTTCTTC.